The 12 T cell receptor beta chains below come from one sample, sequenced in a study of spatial heterogeneity in lung cancer. Time point of the sample: sample taken at primary tumor resection. These TCRs are of unknown antigen specificity. Study-level points and caveats: The study found that expanded intratumoral alpha and beta TCR counts tracked tumor mutation counts.

MiXCR was run by TCRdb on the 5' RACE reads, yielding one entry per CDR3 protein. The data hold 200 to 250 distinct CDR3 sequences, with over 45% observed a single time. The material sequenced was lung tumor tissue, taken at surgery. Source of these receptors: a male donor with early-stage non-small cell lung cancer.

For this clonotype: This beta chain represents an off-target read in a library built for alpha chains; its size is of limited meaning. J is TRBJ2-7 and V is TRBV11-2, with D unresolved. This CDR3 spans 11 amino acids. Trimming cost V 3 bases and J 6 bases, with 6 bases left between them. Germline V gene sequence: CDR1 SGHAT, CDR2 FQNNGV. The CDR3 nucleotides are TGTGCCAGCAGCTTTAGCTTCGAGCAGTACTTC. Amino acids: CASSFSFEQYF.

By sample fraction, this clonotype is hyperexpanded (1% or more). This beta chain is a stray read from a library made for alpha chains; its abundance is not meaningful. The chain employs TRBV5-1 and TRBJ2-1, with TRBD2 identical over 7 bases. Germline-derived CDR1 and CDR2 are SGHRS and YFSETQ. V was pared by 0 bases and J by 9 bases, with 6 bases of the junction left unmatched. There are 14 residues in the CDR3. The CDR3 spells CASSLVAGVVEQFF. CDR3 bases: TGCGCCAGCAGCTTGGTAGCGGGTGTGGTTGAGCAGTTCTTC.

A few counts support this clonotype. Since it is a stray read in a library aimed at alpha chains, this beta chain has a size that is not meaningful. V usage is TRBV4-1 and J usage is TRBJ2-7, with D possibly matching TRBD1 (6 bases). The length of the CDR3 is 16 residues. Trimming cost V 0 bases and J 5 bases, with 17 bases left between them. CDR1 is MGHRA and CDR2 is YSYEKL in the germline V gene. Here the CDR3 reads CASSQDGTQGSDEQYF. The DNA of the CDR3 is TGCGCCAGCAGCCAAGACGGGACACAGGGCAGTGACGAGCAGTACTTC.

In its sample, this clonotype was seen a few times. Because the library targeted alpha chains, this beta chain is an off-target read whose size means little. The V call is TRBV3-1, the J call TRBJ2-1, with D perhaps TRBD2 (5 bases). CDR1 is LGHDT, CDR2 YNNKEL, per germline (reference sequence). Deletions cut 3 bases from V and 4 bases from J, with 13 bases between. CDR3 length: 15 amino acids. CDR3 region: CASSHPHSGYNEQFF. The CDR3, as DNA: TGTGCCAGCAGCCACCCTCACTCGGGGTACAATGAGCAGTTCTTC.

In its sample, this clonotype was seen once. The library was built for alpha chains, so this beta chain is an off-target read and its size means little. CDR3 protein: CASRSLNNEQFF. The DNA for the CDR3 is TGTGCCAGCAGAAGCCTTAACAATGAGCAGTTCTTC. The rearrangement joins TRBV6-4 to TRBJ2-1; D uncertain. The CDR3 extends over 12 amino acids. V was shortened by 6 bases and J by 5 bases, with 8 bases between the two germline ends. Germline loops: CDR1 MRHNA, CDR2 SNTAGT.

Regarding this clonotype: This beta chain is a stray read from a library made for alpha chains; its abundance is not meaningful. V usage is TRBV18 and J usage is TRBJ2-7; 10 nucleotides agree with TRBD2. Germline CDR1 and CDR2: KGHSH and LQKENI. After removal of 3 bases from V and 4 bases from J, the junction contained 12 bases not matched to a gene. The CDR3 totals 17 residues. CDR3 amino acids: CASSPPGELAGVYEQYF. CDR3 DNA sequence: TGTGCCAGCTCACCTCCGGGAGAGCTAGCGGGGGTTTACGAGCAGTACTTC.

This clonotype was observed a few times. In a library made to pick up alpha chains, this beta chain is a stray read with a size that means little. V and J are TRBV19 and TRBJ2-2, with TRBD1 matching over 8 bases. Losses at the gene ends were 7 bases for V and 4 bases for J; bases not matched to a gene: 5. Germline CDR1 reads LNHDA; CDR2 reads SQIVND (reference sequence). This CDR3 is 14 amino acids long. CDR3 loop: CASTTGGVTGELFF. The CDR3 bases are TGTGCCAGTACCACAGGGGGAGTCACCGGGGAGCTGTTTTTT.

Remarks on this clonotype: This beta chain appears as a stray read in a library generated for alpha chains; its size is not informative. The rearrangement uses TRBV3-1 and TRBJ2-1; possibly TRBD2 for D (5 bases). Germline V gene sequence: CDR1 LGHDT, CDR2 YNNKEL (reference sequence). The CDR3 length is 16 residues. Trimming took 0 bases from V and 1 from J, leaving 10 bases between them. In DNA form, the CDR3 reads TGTGCCAGCAGCCAAGATCGAGGGTTGTCCTACAATGAGCAGTTCTTC. Translation gives CASSQDRGLSYNEQFF.

Turning to this clonotype: Being off target in a library aimed at alpha chains, this beta chain has a size of little meaning. The CDR3 region has the DNA TGTGCCAGCAGTTATAGAAGTGGCCTGGCGTTCTTT. It yields the protein CASSYRSGLAFF. The rearrangement joins TRBV6-2 or TRBV6-3 to TRBJ1-1; D is undetermined. Trimming cost V 3 bases and J 14 bases, with 16 bases left between them. CDR3 length equals 12 residues. CDR1 and CDR2 (germline): MNHEY, SVGEGT.

This clonotype is categorized as hyperexpanded. This beta chain came through as a stray read in a library set up for alpha chains, and its size says little. The chain couples TRBV5-6 to TRBJ2-7, with D hard to call. The germline V and J ends were trimmed by 2 bases and 7 bases, with 13 bases remaining between them. Germline CDR1 is SGHDT and CDR2 is YYEEEE. This CDR3 is 13 amino acids long. The CDR3 loop reads CASSFQTLGEQYF. The DNA for the CDR3 is TGTGCCAGCAGCTTCCAGACACTCGGTGAGCAGTACTTC.

This clonotype has just a few counts. For a library built for alpha chains, this beta chain is a stray read; little rests on its size. The CDR3 reads CASSAAESETQYF. The CDR3 nucleotides read TGTGCCAGCAGCGCAGCGGAGTCAGAGACCCAGTACTTC. J is TRBJ2-5 and V is TRBV3-1, with D tentatively TRBD2 (5 bases). The length of the CDR3 is 13 residues. Trimming removed 5 bases from V and 4 bases from J, with 11 bases in between. CDR1 and CDR2 (germline): LGHDT, YNNKEL (reference sequence).

On this clonotype: This beta chain slipped into a library made for alpha chains as a stray read, so its size is not meaningful. The chain carries TRBV9 and TRBJ2-3; D gene unclear. Trimming cost V 3 bases and J 1 base, with 9 bases left between them. This CDR3 region has 14 residues. Germline values: CDR1 SGDLS, CDR2 YYNGEE. The CDR3 sequence is CASSAEWGTDTQYF. The DNA for the CDR3 is TGTGCCAGCAGCGCAGAATGGGGCACAGATACGCAGTATTTT.